One T cell receptor beta chain is described in this entry. Its antigen remains unidentified. These data belong to a study of Ad26.COV2.S vaccination and SARS-CoV-2 variants. Study outcomes and limitations: Total T cell responses, in the TCR breadth and depth analyses, may have been underestimated. Substantial breadth was reported for post-vaccination spike-specific CD8+ and CD4+ T cells.

Treatment: around 19 received Ad26.COV2.S at low or high dose, single or two shots; several received placebo; per-sample allocation not given. Vaccine and placebo recipients were sampled on day 63 after the first injection. Donor was an adult aged 18-55 years in Boston. TCRdb's copy holds only in-frame clones and misses some; the assay was immunoSEQ multiplex PCR. In the table there are around 500,000 clones, approximately 90% of which are singletons. V was clipped by 1 base and J by 0 bases, with 11 bases between them. The V gene's germline CDR1 is SGHAT and CDR2 FQNNGV. There are 16 residues in the CDR3.

This sample comprised peripheral blood, obtained in a trial of Ad26.COV2.S vaccine versus placebo. The sequence derives from a person between 18 and 65 years old who received the Ad26.COV2.S COVID-19 vaccine or a placebo. The V call is TRBV11-2, the J call TRBJ2-3; D is undetermined. CDR3 DNA sequence: TGTGCCAGCAGCTTAGGGTTAGCCTCTAGCACAGATACGCAGTATTTT. Translating it yields CASSLGLASSTDTQYF.